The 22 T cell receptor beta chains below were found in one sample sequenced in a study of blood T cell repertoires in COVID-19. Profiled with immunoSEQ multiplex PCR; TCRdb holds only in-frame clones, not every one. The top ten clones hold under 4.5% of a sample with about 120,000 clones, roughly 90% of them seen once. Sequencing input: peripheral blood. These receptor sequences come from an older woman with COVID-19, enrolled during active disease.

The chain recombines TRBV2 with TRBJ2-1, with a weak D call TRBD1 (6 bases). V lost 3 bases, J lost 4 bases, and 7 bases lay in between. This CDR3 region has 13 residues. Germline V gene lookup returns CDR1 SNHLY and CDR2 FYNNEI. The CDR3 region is CASSEGAYNEQFF. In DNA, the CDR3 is TGTGCCAGCAGTGAGGGGGCTTACAATGAGCAGTTCTTC.

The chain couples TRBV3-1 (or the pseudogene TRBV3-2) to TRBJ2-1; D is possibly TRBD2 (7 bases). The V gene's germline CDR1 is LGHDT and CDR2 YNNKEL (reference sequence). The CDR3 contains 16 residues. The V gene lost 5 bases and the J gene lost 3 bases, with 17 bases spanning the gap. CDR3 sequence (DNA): TGTGCCAGCAGCACCATTGGCGGGGGCCGCTACAATGAGCAGTTCTTC. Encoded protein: CASSTIGGGRYNEQFF.

As DNA, the CDR3 is TGTGCCAGCAGCTTGGGGGCCAAGCCTCCCTCCTACGAGCAGTACTTC. It encodes CASSLGAKPPSYEQYF. The chain couples TRBV5-8 to TRBJ2-7; the D is unclear. The V gene's germline CDR1 is SGHTS and CDR2 YDEGEE. V shed 0 bases and J shed 0 bases, with 13 bases lying between them. The CDR3 has 16 amino acids.

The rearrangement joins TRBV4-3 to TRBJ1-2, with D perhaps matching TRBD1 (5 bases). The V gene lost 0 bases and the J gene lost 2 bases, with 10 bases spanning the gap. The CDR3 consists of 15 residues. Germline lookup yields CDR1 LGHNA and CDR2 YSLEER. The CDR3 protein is CASSQDLGLNYGYTF. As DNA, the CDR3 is TGCGCCAGCAGCCAAGATCTGGGACTAAACTATGGCTACACCTTC.

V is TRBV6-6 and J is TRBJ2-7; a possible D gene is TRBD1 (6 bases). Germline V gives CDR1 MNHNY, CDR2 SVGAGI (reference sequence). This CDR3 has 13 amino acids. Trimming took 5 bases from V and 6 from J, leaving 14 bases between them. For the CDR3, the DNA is TGTGCCAGCAGTCAACCACAGGGCGGCGAGCAGTACTTC. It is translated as CASSQPQGGEQYF.

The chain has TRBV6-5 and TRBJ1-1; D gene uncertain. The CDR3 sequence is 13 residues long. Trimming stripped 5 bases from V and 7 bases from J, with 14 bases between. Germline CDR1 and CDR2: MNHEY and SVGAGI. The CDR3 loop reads CASSPYSESEAFF. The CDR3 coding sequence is TGTGCCAGCAGTCCTTACTCGGAGAGTGAAGCTTTCTTT.

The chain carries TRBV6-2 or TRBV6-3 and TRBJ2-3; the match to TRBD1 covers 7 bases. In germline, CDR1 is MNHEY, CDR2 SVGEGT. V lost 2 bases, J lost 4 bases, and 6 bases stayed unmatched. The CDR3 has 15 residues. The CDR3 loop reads CASSYPFQGADTQYF. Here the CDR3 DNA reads TGTGCCAGCAGTTACCCCTTCCAGGGGGCAGATACGCAGTATTTT.

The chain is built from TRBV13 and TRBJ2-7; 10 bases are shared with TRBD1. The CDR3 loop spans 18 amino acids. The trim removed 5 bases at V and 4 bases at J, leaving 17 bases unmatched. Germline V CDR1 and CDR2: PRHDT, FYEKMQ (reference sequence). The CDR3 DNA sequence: TGTGCCAGCAGCCCCGGGGGGAGACAGGGGGCTATAAAGTACGAGCAGTACTTC. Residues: CASSPGGRQGAIKYEQYF.

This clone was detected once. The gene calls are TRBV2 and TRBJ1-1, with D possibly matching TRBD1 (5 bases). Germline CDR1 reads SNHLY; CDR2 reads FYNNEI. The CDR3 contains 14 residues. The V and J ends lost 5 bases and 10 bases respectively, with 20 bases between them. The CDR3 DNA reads TGTGCCAGCAGTTTTCTTACAGGTCCCCAGGGAGCTTTCTTT. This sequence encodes CASSFLTGPQGAFF.

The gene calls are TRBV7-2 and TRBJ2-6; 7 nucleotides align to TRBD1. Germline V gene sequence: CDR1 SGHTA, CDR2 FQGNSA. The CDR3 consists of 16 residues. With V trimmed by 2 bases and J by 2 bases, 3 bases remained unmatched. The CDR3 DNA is TGTGCCAGCAGCTTAATCACAGGGGCTGGGGCCAACGTCCTGACTTTC. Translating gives CASSLITGAGANVLTF.

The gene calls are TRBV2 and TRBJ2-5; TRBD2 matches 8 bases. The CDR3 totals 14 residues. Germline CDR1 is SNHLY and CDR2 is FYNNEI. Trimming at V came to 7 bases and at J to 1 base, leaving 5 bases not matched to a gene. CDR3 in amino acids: CASNLLAVQETQYF. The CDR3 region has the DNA TGTGCCAGCAATTTACTAGCGGTCCAAGAGACCCAGTACTTC.

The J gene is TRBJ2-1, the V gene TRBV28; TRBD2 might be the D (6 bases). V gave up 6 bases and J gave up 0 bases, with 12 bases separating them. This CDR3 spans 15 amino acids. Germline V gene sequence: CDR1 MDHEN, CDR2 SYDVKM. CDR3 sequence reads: CASRNRGSSYNEQFF. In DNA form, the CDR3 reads TGTGCCAGCAGGAATCGGGGGAGCTCCTACAATGAGCAGTTCTTC. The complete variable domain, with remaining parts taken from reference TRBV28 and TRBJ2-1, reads DVKVTQSSRYLVKRTGEKVFLECVQDMDHENMFWYRQDPGLGLRLIYFSYDVKMKEKGDIPEGYSVSREKKERFSLILESASTNQTSMYLCASRNRGSSYNEQFFGPGTRLTVL.

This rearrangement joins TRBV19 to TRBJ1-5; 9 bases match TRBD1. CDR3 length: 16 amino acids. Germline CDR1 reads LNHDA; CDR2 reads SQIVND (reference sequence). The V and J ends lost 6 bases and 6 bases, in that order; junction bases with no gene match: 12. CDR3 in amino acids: CASRPLDRGRGQPQHF. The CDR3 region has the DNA TGTGCCAGTAGACCCCTGGACAGGGGTAGGGGTCAGCCCCAGCATTTT.

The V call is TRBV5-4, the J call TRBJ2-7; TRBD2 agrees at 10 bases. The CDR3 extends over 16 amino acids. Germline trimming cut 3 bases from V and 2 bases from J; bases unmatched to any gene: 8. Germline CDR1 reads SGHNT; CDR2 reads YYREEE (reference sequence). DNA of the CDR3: TGTGCCAGCAGCTCCCCTCGAGCGGGGGGGACCTACGAGCAGTACTTC. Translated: CASSSPRAGGTYEQYF.

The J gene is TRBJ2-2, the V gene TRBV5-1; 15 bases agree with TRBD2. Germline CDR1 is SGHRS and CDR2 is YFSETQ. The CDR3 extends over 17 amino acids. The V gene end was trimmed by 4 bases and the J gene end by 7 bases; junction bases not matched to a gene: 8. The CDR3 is CASSIRTSGGAGGELFF. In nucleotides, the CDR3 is TGCGCCAGCAGCATCCGGACTAGCGGGGGGGCCGGCGGGGAGCTGTTTTTT.

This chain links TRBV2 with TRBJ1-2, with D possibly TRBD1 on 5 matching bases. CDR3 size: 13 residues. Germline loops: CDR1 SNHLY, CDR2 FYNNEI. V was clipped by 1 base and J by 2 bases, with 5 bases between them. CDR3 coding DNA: TGTGCCAGCAGTGAAGACAGGAACTATGGCTACACCTTC. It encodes CASSEDRNYGYTF.

This CDR3 reads CASSMSPGGRPQHF. The DNA of the CDR3 is TGTGCCAGCAGCATGAGTCCAGGGGGGCGGCCCCAGCATTTT. The genes are TRBV5-6 and TRBJ1-5; 7 nucleotides line up with TRBD1. Trimming removed 4 bases from V and 9 bases from J; junction bases left unmatched: 10. Germline assignment: CDR1 SGHDT and CDR2 YYEEEE. CDR3 length: 14 amino acids.

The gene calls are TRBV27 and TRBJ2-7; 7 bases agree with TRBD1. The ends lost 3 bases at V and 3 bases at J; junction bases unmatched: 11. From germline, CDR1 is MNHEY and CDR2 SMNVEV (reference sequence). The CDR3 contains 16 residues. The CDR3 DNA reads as TGTGCCAGCAGTTTCGGTGAGACAGGGATCCTCTACGAGCAGTACTTC. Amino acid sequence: CASSFGETGILYEQYF.

The CDR3 DNA sequence: TGCACCAGCAGCCAAGTAGCGGACTATGTCACTGAAGCTTTCTTT. Translating gives CTSSQVADYVTEAFF. This sequence joins TRBV1 and TRBJ1-1. TRBV1 is an annotated pseudogene. This CDR3 is 15 amino acids long.

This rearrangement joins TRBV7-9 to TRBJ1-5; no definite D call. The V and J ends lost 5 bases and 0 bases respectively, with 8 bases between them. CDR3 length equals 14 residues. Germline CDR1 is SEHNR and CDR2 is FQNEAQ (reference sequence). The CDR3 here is CASSQDGSNQPQHF. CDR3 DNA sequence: TGTGCCAGCAGCCAGGATGGTAGCAATCAGCCCCAGCATTTT.

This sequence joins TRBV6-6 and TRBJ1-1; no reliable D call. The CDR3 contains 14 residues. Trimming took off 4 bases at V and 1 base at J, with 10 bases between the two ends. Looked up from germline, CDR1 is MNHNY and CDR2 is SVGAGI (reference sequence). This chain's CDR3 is CASSSPRGNTEAFF. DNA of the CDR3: TGTGCCAGCAGTTCCCCCCGGGGGAACACTGAAGCTTTCTTT.

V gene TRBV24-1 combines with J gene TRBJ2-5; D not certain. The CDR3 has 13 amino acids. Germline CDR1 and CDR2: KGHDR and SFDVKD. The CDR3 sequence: CALMSVNQETQYF. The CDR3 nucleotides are TGTGCTTTAATGTCAGTTAACCAAGAGACCCAGTACTTC.